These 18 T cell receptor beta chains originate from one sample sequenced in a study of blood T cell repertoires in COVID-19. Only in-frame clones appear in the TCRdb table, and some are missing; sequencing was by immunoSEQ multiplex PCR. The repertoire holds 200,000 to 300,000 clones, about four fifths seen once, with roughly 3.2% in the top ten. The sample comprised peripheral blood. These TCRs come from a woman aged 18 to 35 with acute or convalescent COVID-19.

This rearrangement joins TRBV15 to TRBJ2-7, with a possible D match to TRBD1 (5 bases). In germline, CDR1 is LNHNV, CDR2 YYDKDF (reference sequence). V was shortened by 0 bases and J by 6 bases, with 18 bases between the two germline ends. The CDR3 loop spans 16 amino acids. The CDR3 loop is CATSRDSWNLGREQYF. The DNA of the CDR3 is TGTGCCACCAGCAGAGATAGTTGGAACTTGGGGCGCGAGCAGTACTTC.

The CDR3 protein is CASSPNRGGYGYTF. Here the CDR3 DNA reads TGTGCCAGCTCACCAAACAGGGGGGGCTATGGCTACACCTTC. The J gene is TRBJ1-2, the V gene TRBV18, with TRBD1 identical over 8 bases. Trimming cost V 2 bases and J 4 bases; bases outside gene matches: 3. The CDR3 extends over 14 amino acids. The V gene's germline CDR1 is KGHSH and CDR2 LQKENI.

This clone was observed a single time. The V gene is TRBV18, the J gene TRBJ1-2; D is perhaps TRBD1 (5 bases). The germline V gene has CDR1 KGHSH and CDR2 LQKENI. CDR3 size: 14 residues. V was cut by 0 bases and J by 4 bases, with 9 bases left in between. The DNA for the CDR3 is TGTGCCAGCTCACCACCCCAGGGTCTCTATGGCTACACCTTC. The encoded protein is CASSPPQGLYGYTF.

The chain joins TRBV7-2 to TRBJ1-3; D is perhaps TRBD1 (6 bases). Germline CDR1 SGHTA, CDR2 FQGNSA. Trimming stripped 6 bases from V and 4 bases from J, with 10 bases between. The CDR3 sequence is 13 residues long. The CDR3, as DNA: TGTGCCAGCAGGGCAGGGGAGGGAAACACCATATATTTT. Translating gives CASRAGEGNTIYF.

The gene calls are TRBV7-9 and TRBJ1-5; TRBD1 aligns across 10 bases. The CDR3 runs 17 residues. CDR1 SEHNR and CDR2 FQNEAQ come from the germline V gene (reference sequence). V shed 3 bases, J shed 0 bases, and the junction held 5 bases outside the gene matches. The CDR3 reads CASSFGTGVYSNQPQHF. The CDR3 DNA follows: TGTGCCAGCAGCTTTGGGACAGGGGTGTATAGCAATCAGCCCCAGCATTTT.

The CDR3 spells CASSLSDRGNIQYF. The CDR3 region has the DNA TGTGCCAGCAGTTTGTCCGATCGGGGAAACATTCAGTACTTC. This chain joins TRBV28 and TRBJ2-4; TRBD2 is a possible D gene (5 bases). CDR1 and CDR2 (germline): MDHEN, SYDVKM. The CDR3 runs 14 residues. With 3 bases removed from V and 6 bases from J, the gap between germline ends came to 12 bases.

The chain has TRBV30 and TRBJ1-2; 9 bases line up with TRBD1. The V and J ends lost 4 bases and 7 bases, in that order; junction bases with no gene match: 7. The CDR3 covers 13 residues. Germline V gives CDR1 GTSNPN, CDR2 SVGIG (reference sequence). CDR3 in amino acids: CAWNEDRGSGYTF. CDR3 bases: TGTGCCTGGAACGAGGACAGGGGTAGTGGCTACACCTTC.

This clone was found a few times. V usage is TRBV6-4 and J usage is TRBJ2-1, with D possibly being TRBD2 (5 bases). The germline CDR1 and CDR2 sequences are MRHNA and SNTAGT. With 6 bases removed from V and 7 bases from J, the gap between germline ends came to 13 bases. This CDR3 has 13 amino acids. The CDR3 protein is CASSGNSVNEQFF. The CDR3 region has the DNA TGTGCCAGCAGCGGGAATAGCGTTAATGAGCAGTTCTTC.

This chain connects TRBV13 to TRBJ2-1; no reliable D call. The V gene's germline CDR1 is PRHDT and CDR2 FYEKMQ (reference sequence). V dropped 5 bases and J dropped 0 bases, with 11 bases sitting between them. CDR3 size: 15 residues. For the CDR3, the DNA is TGTGCCAGCAGCCCCGGTCACAGCTCCTACAATGAGCAGTTCTTC. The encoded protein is CASSPGHSSYNEQFF.

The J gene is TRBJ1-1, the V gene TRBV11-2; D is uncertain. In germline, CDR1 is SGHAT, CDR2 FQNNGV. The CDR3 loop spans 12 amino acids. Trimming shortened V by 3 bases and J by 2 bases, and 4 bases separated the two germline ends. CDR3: CASSFVNTEAFF. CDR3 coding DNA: TGTGCCAGCAGCTTTGTAAACACTGAAGCTTTCTTT.

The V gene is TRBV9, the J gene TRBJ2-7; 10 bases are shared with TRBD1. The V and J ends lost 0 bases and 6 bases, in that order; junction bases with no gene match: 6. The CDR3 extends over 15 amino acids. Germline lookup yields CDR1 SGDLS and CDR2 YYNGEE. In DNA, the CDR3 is TGTGCCAGCAGCGTAGGGATTGGACAGGGGGGCGAGCAGTACTTC. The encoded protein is CASSVGIGQGGEQYF.

CDR3 protein: CASRNSGTADYGYTF. CDR3 bases: TGTGCCAGCAGGAACTCCGGGACTGCGGACTATGGCTACACCTTC. The chain couples TRBV7-9 to TRBJ1-2; possible D gene TRBD1, 5 bases. V was pared by 6 bases and J by 3 bases, with 17 bases between. There are 15 residues in the CDR3. CDR1 is SEHNR and CDR2 is FQNEAQ in the germline V gene (reference sequence).

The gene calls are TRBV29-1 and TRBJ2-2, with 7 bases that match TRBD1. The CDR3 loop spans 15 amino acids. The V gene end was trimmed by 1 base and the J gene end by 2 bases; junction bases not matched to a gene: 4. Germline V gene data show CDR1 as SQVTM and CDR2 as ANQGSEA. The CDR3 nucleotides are TGCAGCGTTGAAGGCCCAGGGGGTAACACCGGGGAGCTGTTTTTT. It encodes CSVEGPGGNTGELFF.

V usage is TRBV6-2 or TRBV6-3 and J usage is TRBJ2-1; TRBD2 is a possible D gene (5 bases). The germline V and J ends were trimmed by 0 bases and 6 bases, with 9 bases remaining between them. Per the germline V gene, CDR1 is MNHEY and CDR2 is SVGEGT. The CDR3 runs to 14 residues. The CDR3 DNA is TGTGCCAGCAGTTACTCGAGCCTAGCCAATGAGCAGTTCTTC. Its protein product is CASSYSSLANEQFF.

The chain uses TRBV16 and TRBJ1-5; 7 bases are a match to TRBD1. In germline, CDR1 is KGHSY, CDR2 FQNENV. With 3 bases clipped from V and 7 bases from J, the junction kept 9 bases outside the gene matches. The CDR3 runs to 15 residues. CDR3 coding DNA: TGTGCCAGCAGCCAGAACACAGGGGCGGGGCAGCCCCAGCATTTT. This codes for CASSQNTGAGQPQHF.

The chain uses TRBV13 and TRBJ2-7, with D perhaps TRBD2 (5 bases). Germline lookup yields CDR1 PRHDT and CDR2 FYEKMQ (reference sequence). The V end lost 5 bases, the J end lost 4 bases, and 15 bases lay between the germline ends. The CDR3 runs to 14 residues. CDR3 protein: CASSHGFGGYEQYF. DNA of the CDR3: TGTGCCAGCAGCCACGGTTTCGGCGGGTACGAGCAGTACTTC.

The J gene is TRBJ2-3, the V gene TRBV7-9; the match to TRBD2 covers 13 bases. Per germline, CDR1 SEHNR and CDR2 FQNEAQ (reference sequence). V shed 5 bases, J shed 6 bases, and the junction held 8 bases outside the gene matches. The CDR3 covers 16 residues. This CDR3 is CASSTGLAGLRDTQYF. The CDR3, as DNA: TGTGCCAGCAGCACGGGACTAGCGGGATTGAGGGATACGCAGTATTTT.

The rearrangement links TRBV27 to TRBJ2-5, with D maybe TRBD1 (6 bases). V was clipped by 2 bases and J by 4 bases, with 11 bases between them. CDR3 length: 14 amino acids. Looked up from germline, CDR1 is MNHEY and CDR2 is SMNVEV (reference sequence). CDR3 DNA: TGTGCCAGCAGTTTAGGGGGCGGAGGAGAGACCCAGTACTTC. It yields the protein CASSLGGGGETQYF.